What follows describes a single T cell receptor (beta chain). Its antigen remains undetermined. Base-call qualities are not available, and no considerably larger clone is one nucleotide away. The entry originates in a study of T cell responses to AZD1222 COVID-19 vaccine (dated by TCRdb to 2020 to 2022). About the full investigation: AZD1222 recipients with second doses at about 4 weeks or about 12 weeks were pooled, because spike-specific TCR depth and breadth did not differ between schedules. TCR sequencing covered fewer than 250 trial participants: 200 to 210 given two doses of AZD1222 and around 26 given two doses of MenACWY control vaccine. Enrollment into the trials was organized by age into subgroups of 18-55, 56-69 and 70-plus years, and those subgroups contained roughly 140, 27 and 60 TCR-sequenced participants, respectively.

Overall study results and their limits: Conclusions about previously exposed vaccinees are limited because only six or seven AZD1222 recipients were SARS-CoV-2 seropositive at baseline. Reportedly, almost half of the unique spike-specific TCRs recognized epitopes lying outside the regions that are mutated in the B.1.351 and B.1.1.7 variants. The 56-69-year group was small, and its depth increase did not reach significance, likely because of low power. After two AZD1222 doses, both the breadth and the depth of spike-specific TCRs were significantly higher than at day 0 and than in MenACWY recipients. The whole spike protein was spanned by vaccine-associated CD4 TCRs, and dominant responses were seen in regions 160-218 and 743-854. Because no day 14 peak-response samples were available, the repertoires could be characterized only after the peak T cell response. Participants were mostly white British and included more females than males, and it was suggested by the authors that clonal diversity may have been underestimated.

What the time point label conveys for this sample: baseline before first vaccination. Samples from vaccinated people were obtained from the UK trials COV001 and COV002, which included a single-blind randomized controlled phase 2/3 trial of AZD1222 (ChAdOx1 nCoV-19) in healthy adults. For TCRbeta chain sequencing, PBMC samples were collected from trial participants at day 0 and at day 28 after the second dose. The CDR3 measures 14 amino acids from cysteine to phenylalanine. Only the CDR3 portion is preserved as DNA: 42 bases, with reading frame beginning at the first base. CDR1 MNHEY and CDR2 SVGAGI are derived from the germline V gene. Germline trimming: 3 bases from V, 5 bases from J; junction bases outside gene matches: 6. The CDR3 regions of human TCRbeta chains were analyzed by immunosequencing. Under the source paper's analysis protocol: Repertoire TCRs were checked for matches against a reference library of SARS-CoV-2-specific TCRs that had been generated using the MIRA antigen-specificity platform. Breadth was defined as the fraction of unique TCRs that were SARS-CoV-2-associated. Depth was defined as the fraction of total T cells that were SARS-CoV-2-associated. Using the MIRA data, every spike-specific TCR was mapped to the spike region that the TCR reacted to and assigned to either a CD4 or a CD8 class. Log10-transformed breadth and depth values were compared by one-way ANOVA with Sidak's multiple comparisons tests. Sourced from immuneACCESS, this table was stored by TCRdb with only in-frame sequences that have V and J called. A share of the clones is absent; for the studies checked, an unresolved V gene accounts for under half, and the remainder has no known explanation. V, J and clone size were drawn from that table, and D and trimming were deduced from the DNA. This sample gives roughly 93,000 clones in total; 80% to 90% of them show up just once. The ten largest account for 5% to 6.5% of the sample.

Recombination connected TRBV6-5 to TRBJ2-7, with 8 bases aligning to TRBD1. Sequencing used peripheral blood, obtained on day 0 of AZD1222 vaccination. The TCR comes from an adult in good health. The DNA sequence is given as TGTGCCAGCAGTTATATGACAGGGGTCCACGAGCAGTACTTC. Translated, it reads CASSYMTGVHEQYF.